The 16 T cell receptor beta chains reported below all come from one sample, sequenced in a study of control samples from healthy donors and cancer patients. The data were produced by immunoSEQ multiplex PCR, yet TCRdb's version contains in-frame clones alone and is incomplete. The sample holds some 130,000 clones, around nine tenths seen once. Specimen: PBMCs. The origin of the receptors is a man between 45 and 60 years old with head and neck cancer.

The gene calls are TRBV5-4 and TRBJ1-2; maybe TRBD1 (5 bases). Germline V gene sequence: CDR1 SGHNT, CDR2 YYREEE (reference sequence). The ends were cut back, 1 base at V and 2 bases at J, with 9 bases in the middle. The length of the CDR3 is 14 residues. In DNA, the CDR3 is TGTGCCAGCAGCTTGTTCTCAGGGAACTATGGCTACACCTTC. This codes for CASSLFSGNYGYTF.

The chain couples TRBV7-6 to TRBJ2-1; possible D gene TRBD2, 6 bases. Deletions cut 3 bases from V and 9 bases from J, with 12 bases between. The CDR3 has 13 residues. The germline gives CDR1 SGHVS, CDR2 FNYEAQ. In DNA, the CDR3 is TGTGCCAGCAGCTTTCAGGGAGGTGGTGAGCAGTTCTTC. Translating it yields CASSFQGGGEQFF.

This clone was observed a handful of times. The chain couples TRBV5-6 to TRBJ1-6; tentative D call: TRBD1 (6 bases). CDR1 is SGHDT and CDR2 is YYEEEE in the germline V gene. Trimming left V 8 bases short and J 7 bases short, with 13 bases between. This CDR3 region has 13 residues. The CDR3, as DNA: TGTGCCAGTCACAGGGTAGGGAATTCACCCCTCCACTTT. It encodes CASHRVGNSPLHF.

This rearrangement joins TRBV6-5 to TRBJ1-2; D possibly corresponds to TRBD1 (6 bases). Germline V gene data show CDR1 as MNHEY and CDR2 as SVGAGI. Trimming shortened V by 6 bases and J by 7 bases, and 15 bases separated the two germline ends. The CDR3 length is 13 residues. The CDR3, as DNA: TGTGCCAGCAGGGGGGGGCCTGAAGGTGGCTACACCTTC. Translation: CASRGGPEGGYTF.

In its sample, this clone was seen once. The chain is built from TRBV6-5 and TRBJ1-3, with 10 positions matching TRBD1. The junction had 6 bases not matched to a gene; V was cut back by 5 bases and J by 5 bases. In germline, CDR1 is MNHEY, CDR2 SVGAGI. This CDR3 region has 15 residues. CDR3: CASSPGDRGRNTIYF. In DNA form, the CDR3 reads TGTGCCAGCAGTCCGGGGGACAGGGGAAGAAACACCATATATTTT.

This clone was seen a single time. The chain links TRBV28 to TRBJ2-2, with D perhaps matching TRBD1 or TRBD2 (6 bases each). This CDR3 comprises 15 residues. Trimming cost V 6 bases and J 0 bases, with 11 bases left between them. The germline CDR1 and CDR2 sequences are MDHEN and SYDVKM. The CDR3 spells CASSPGGSNTGELFF. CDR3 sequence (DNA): TGTGCCAGCAGCCCCGGGGGCTCGAACACCGGGGAGCTGTTTTTT.

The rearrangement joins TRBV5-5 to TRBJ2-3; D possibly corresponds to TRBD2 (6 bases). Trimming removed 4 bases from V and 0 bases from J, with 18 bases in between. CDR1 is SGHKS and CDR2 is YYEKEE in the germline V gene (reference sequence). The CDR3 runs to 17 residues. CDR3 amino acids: CASSIFGTGTSTDTQYF. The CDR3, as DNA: TGTGCCAGCAGCATCTTTGGGACCGGGACTAGCACAGATACGCAGTATTTT.

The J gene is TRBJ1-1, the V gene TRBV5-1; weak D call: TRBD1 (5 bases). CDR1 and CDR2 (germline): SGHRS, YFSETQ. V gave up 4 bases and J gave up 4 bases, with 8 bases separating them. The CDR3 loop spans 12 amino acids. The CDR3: CASSPGSTEAFF. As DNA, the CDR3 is TGCGCCAGCAGCCCAGGGAGCACTGAAGCTTTCTTT. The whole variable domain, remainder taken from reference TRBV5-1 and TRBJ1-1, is KAGVTQTPRYLIKTRGQQVTLSCSPISGHRSVSWYQQTPGQGLQFLFEYFSETQRNKGNFPGRFSGRQFSNSRSEMNVSTLELGDSALYLCASSPGSTEAFFGQGTRLTVV.

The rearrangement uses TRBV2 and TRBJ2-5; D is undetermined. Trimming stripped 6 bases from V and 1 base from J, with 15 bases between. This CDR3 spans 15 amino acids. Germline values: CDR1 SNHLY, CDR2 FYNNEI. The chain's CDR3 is CASSRESTGQETQYF. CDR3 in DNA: TGTGCCAGCAGCCGAGAGAGTACCGGCCAAGAGACCCAGTACTTC. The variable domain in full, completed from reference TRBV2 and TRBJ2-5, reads EPEVTQTPSHQVTQMGQEVILRCVPISNHLYFYWYRQILGQKVEFLVSFYNNEISEKSEIFDDQFSVERPDGSNFTLKIRSTKLEDSAMYFCASSRESTGQETQYFGPGTRLLVL.

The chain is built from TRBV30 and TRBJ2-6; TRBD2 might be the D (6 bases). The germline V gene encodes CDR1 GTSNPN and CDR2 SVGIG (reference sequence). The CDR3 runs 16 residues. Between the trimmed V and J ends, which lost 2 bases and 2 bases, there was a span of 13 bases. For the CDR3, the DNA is TGTGCCTGGAGTAGATGGGGGGAACCTGGGGCCAACGTCCTGACTTTC. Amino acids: CAWSRWGEPGANVLTF.

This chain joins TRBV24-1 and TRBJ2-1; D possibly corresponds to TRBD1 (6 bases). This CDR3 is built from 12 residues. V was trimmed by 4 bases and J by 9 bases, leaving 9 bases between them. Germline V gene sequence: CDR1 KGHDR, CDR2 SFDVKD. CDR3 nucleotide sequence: TGTGCCACCAGTGACACAGGGAGTGAGCAGTTCTTC. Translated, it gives CATSDTGSEQFF.

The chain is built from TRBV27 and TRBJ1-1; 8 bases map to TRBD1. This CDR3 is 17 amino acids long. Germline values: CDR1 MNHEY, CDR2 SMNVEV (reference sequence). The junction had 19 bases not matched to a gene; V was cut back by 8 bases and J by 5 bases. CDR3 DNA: TGTGCCAGCGGTCCAGGCTATGTCAGGGGGCGCGGTACTGAAGCTTTCTTT. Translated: CASGPGYVRGRGTEAFF.

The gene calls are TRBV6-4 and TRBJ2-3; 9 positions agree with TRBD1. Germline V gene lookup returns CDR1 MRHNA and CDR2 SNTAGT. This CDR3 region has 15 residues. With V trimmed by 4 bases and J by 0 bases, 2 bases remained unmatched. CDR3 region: CASSGGQGSTDTQYF. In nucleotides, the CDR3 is TGTGCCAGCAGTGGAGGACAGGGGAGCACAGATACGCAGTATTTT.

The CDR3: CASSFNGQGYNEQFF. The CDR3 DNA reads TGTGCCAGCAGTTTCAACGGGCAGGGGTACAATGAGCAGTTCTTC. The chain carries TRBV27 and TRBJ2-1, with a tentative D call TRBD1 (6 bases). V was trimmed by 3 bases and J by 4 bases, leaving 13 bases between them. The CDR3 length is 15 residues. CDR1 is MNHEY, CDR2 SMNVEV, per germline (reference sequence).

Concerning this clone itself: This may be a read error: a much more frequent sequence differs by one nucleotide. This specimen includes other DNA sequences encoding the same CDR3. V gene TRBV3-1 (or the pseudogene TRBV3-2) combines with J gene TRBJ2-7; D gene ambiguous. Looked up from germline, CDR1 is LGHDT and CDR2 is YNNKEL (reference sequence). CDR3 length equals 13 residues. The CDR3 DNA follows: TGTGCCAGCAGCCAAGGACCCGCCTACGAGCAATACTTC. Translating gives CASSQGPAYEQYF.

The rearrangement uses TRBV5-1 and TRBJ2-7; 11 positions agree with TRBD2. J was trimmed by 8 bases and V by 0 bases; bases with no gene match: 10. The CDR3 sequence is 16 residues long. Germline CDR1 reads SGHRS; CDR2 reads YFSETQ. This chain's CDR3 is CASSLASGLAVVQQYF. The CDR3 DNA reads TGCGCCAGCAGCTTGGCATCGGGACTAGCGGTTGTACAGCAGTACTTC.